This T cell receptor (beta chain) was recorded in a study of identifying expanded T cells in peripheral blood. Regarding this clone: This sample includes further DNA sequences coding for the same CDR3.

Germline CDR1 KGHSH, CDR2 LQKENI. This CDR3 comprises 15 residues. V dropped 4 bases and J dropped 1; count of bases not matched to a gene: 5. Sequencing used immunoSEQ multiplex PCR; TCRdb keeps in-frame clones, though not all of them. The sample carries over 85,000 clones, about 87% recorded once. This TCR was sampled from a person aged 18 to 70 in good health. Sequenced sample: blood. The chain uses TRBV18 and TRBJ1-1; TRBD1 matches 8 bases. CDR3 sequence: CASSLGQAENTEAFF. The CDR3 DNA follows: TGTGCCAGCTCACTGGGACAGGCGGAGAACACTGAAGCTTTCTTT.